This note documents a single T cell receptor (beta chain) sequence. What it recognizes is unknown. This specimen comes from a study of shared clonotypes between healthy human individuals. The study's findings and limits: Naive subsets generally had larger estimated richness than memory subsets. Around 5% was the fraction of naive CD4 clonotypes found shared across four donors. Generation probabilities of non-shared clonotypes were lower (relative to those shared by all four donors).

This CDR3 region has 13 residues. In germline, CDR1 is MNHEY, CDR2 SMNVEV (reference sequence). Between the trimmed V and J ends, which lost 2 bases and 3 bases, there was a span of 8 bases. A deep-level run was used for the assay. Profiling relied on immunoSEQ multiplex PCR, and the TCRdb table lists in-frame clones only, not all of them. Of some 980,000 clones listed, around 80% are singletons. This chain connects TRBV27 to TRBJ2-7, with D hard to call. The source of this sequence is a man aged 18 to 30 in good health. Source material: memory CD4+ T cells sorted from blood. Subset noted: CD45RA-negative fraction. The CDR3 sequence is CASSLRPYYEQYF. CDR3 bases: TGTGCCAGCAGTTTAAGACCGTACTACGAGCAGTACTTC.